Below are 5 T cell receptor beta chains sequenced from a single sample in a study of blood T cells in healthy people across ages. For the second PCR, which ran for about 6 to 11 cycles, a sample-barcoded 5' primer and a J-beta primer mix were used. One entry per CDR3 protein, called by TCRdb with MiXCR from the 5' RACE reads. The sample shows fewer than 700,000 distinct CDR3 sequences, about 45% of them seen only once. What was sequenced was blood. Source of these receptors: an elderly man in good health.

The rearrangement joins TRBV27 to TRBJ2-1; TRBD2 matches 12 bases. V shed 5 bases and J 7 bases; nucleotides not matched to a gene: 12. CDR1 is MNHEY and CDR2 is SMNVEV in the germline V gene (reference sequence). The CDR3 consists of 17 residues. The CDR3 loop reads CASSRFGLAGSGNEQFF. The CDR3 DNA is TGTGCCAGCAGTCGTTTCGGACTAGCGGGATCTGGGAATGAGCAGTTCTTC.

A single count supports this clonotype. V gene TRBV25-1 combines with J gene TRBJ1-4; D remains unclear. With 1 base removed from V and 6 bases from J, the gap between germline ends came to 3 bases. Germline lookup yields CDR1 MGHDK and CDR2 SYGVNS. The CDR3 extends over 12 amino acids. CDR3 nucleotides: TGTGCCAGCAGTGAATTGGATGAAAAACTGTTTTTT. Translated, it gives CASSELDEKLFF. Variable domain in full (rest from reference TRBV25-1 and TRBJ1-4): EADIYQTPRYLVIGTGKKITLECSQTMGHDKMYWYQQDPGMELHLIHYSYGVNSTEKGDLSSESTVSRIRTEHFPLTLESARPSHTSQYLCASSELDEKLFFGSGTQLSVL.

Points on this clonotype: Given a much more abundant clone one base away, this may be a read error. The rearrangement links TRBV7-9 to TRBJ1-2, with 10 bases matching TRBD1. The CDR3 length is 15 residues. The J segment lost 8 bases and the V segment lost 5 bases, leaving 11 bases of the junction unmatched. Germline V gives CDR1 SEHNR, CDR2 FQNEAQ (reference sequence). The CDR3 reads CASSQLDRGLGGYTF. CDR3 DNA sequence: TGTGCCAGCAGCCAACTCGACAGGGGGCTAGGAGGCTACACCTTC.

This chain connects TRBV29-1 to TRBJ2-1, with TRBD2 identical over 11 bases. Germline V gives CDR1 SQVTM, CDR2 ANQGSEA. The CDR3 runs to 19 residues. Trimming took 4 bases from V and 1 from J; bases not matched to a gene: 15. The CDR3 DNA follows: TGCAGCGTTGGAGGCCCCTGGCCGGCTAGCGGGGGGTCCTACAATGAGCAGTTCTTC. Translation gives CSVGGPWPASGGSYNEQFF.

The chain couples TRBV24-1 to TRBJ2-1; 11 positions match TRBD2. V dropped 7 bases and J dropped 7; count of bases not matched to a gene: 17. This CDR3 comprises 18 residues. Germline-derived CDR1 and CDR2 are KGHDR and SFDVKD. The CDR3: CATSPSGGQSSGWNEQFF. CDR3 nucleotides: TGTGCCACCAGCCCTAGCGGGGGGCAGTCGAGCGGTTGGAATGAGCAGTTCTTC.